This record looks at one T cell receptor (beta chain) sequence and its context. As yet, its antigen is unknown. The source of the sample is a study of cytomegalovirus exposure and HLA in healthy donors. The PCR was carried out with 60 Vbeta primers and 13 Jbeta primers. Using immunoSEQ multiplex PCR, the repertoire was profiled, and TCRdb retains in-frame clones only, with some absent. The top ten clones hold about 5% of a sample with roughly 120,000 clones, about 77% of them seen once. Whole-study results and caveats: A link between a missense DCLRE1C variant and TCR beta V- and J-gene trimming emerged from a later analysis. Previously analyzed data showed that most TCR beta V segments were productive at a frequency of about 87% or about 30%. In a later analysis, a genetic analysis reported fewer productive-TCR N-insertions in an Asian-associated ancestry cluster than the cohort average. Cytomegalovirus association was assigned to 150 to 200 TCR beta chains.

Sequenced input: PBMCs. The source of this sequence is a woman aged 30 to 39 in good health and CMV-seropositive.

CDR3: CASSPDPEANNEQFF. As DNA, the CDR3 is TGTGCCAGCAGCCCGGACCCGGAGGCAAACAATGAGCAGTTCTTC. V usage is TRBV5-4 and J usage is TRBJ2-1; D possibly corresponds to TRBD2 (5 bases). Trimming stripped 4 bases from V and 5 bases from J, with 16 bases between. The CDR3 length is 15 residues. Germline assignment: CDR1 SGHNT and CDR2 YYREEE (reference sequence).